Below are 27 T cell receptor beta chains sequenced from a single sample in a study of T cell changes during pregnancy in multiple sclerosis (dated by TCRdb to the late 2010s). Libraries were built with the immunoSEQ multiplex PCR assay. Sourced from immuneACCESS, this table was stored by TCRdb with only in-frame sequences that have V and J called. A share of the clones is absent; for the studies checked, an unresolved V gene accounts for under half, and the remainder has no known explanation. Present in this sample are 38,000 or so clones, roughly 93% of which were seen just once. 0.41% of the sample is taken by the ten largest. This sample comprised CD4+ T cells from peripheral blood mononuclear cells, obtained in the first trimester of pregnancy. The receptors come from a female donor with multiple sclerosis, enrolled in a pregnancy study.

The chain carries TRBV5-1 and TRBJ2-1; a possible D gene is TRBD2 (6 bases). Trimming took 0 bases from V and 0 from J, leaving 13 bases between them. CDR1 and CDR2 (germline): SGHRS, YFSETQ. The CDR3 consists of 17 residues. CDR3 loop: CASSLGVDGSSYNEQFF. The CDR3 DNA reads TGCGCCAGCAGCTTGGGGGTCGACGGGAGCTCCTACAATGAGCAGTTCTTC.

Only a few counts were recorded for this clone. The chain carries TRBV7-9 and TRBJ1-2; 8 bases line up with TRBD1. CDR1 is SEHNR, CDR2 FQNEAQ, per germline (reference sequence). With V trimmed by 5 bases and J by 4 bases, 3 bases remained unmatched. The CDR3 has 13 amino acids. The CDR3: CASSRTGGYGYTF. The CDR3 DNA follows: TGTGCCAGCAGCAGAACAGGGGGCTATGGCTACACCTTC.

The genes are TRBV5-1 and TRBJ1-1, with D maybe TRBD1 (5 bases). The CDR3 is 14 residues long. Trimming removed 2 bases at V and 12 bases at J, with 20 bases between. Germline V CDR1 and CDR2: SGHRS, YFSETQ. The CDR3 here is CASSLQEGGLSPFF. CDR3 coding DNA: TGCGCCAGCAGCTTACAGGAAGGTGGGCTATCGCCTTTCTTT.

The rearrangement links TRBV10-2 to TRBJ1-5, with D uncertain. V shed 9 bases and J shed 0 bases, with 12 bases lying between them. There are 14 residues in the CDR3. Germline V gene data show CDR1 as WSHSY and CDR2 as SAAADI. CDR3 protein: CASSSYSSNQPQHF. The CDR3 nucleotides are TGCGCCAGTTCCTCCTATAGTAGCAATCAGCCCCAGCATTTT.

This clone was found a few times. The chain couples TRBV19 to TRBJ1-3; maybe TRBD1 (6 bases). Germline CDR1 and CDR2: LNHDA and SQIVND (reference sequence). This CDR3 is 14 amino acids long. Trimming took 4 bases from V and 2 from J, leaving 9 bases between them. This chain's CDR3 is CASSRGGPGNTIYF. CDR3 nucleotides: TGTGCCAGTAGTAGAGGGGGTCCTGGAAACACCATATATTTT.

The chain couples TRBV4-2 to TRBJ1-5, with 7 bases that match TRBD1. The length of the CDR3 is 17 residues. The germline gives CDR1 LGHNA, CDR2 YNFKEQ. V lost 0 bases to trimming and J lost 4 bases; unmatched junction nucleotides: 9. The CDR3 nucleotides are TGTGCCAGCAGCCAAGAGGGGACAGTTGCGTCAAATCAGCCCCAGCATTTT. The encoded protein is CASSQEGTVASNQPQHF.

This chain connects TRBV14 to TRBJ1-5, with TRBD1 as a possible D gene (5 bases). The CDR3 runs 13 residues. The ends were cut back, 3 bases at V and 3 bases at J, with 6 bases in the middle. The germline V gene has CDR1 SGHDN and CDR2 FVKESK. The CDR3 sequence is CASSQGHNQPQHF. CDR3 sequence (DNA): TGTGCCAGCAGCCAGGGGCACAATCAGCCCCAGCATTTT.

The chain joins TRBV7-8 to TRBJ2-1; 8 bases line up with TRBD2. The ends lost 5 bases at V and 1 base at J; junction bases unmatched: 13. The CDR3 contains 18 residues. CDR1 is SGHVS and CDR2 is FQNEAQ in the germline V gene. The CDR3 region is CASSGSGRTFGSYNEQFF. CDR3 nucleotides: TGTGCCAGCAGCGGAAGCGGGAGAACTTTTGGGTCCTACAATGAGCAGTTCTTC.

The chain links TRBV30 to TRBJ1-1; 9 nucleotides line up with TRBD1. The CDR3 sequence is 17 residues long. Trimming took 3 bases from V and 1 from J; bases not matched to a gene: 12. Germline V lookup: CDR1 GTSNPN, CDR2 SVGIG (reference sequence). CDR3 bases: TGTGCCTGGAGCCCCGAGGACAGGGGTCTTGGGAACACTGAAGCTTTCTTT. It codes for CAWSPEDRGLGNTEAFF.

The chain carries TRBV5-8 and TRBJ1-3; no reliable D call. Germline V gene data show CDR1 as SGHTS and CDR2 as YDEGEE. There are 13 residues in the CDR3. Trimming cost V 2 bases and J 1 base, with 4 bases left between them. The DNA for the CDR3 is TGTGCCAGCAGCTTTCTTTCTGGAAACACCATATATTTT. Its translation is CASSFLSGNTIYF.

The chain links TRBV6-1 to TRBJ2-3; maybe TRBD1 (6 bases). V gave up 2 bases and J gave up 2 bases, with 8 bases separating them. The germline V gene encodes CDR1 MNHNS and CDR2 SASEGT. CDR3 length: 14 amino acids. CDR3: CASSEQGPTDTQYF. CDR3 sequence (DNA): TGTGCCAGCAGTGAACAGGGGCCCACAGATACGCAGTATTTT.

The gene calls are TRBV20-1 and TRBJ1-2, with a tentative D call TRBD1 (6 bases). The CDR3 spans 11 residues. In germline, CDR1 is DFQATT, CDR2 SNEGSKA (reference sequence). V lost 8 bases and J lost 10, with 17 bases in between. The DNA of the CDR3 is TGCAGTTCTCCGGCGGGGGGGCCCTACACCTTC. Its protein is CSSPAGGPYTF.

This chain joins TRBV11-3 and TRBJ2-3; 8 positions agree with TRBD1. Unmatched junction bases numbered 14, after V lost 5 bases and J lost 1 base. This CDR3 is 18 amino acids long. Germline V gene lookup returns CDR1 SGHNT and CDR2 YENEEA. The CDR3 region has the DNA TGTGCCAGCAGCGGGCGACAGGGGCATACCCTGGGCACAGATACGCAGTATTTT. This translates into CASSGRQGHTLGTDTQYF.

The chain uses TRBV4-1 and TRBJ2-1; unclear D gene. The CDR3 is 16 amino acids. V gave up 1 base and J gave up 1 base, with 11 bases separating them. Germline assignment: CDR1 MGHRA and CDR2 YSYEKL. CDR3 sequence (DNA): TGCGCCAGCAGCCAAGCTCACTCCCTTTCCTACAATGAGCAGTTCTTC. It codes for CASSQAHSLSYNEQFF.

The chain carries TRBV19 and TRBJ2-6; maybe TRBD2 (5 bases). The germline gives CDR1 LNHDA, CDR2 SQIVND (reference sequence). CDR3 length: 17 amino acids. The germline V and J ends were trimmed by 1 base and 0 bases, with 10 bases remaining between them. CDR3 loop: CASSIGAGLSGANVLTF. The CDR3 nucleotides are TGTGCCAGTAGTATAGGGGCCGGACTCTCTGGGGCCAACGTCCTGACTTTC.

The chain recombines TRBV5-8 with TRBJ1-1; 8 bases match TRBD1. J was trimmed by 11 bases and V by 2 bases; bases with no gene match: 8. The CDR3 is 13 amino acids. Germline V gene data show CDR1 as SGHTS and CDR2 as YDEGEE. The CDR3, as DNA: TGTGCCAGCAGCTTCCGACAGGGGTGGAGCGCTTTCTTT. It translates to CASSFRQGWSAFF.

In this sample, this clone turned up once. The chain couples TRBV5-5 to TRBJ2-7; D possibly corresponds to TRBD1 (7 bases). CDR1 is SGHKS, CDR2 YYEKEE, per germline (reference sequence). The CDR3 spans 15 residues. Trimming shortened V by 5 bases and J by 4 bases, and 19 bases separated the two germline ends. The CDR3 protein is CASSLVAGGRYEQYF. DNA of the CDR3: TGTGCCAGCAGTCTAGTCGCAGGGGGGCGATACGAGCAGTACTTC.

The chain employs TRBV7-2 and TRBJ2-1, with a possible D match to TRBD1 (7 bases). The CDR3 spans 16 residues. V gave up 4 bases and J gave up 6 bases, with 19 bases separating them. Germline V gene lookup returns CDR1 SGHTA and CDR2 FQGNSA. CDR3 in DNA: TGTGCCAGCAGCTCCTGGACAGGAGGGAATCCCAATGAGCAGTTCTTC. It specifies CASSSWTGGNPNEQFF.

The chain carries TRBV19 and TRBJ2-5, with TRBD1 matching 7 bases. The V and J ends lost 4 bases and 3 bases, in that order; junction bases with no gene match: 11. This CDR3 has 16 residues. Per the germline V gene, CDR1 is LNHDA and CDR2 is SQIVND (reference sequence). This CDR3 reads CASSTRLTGPEETQYF. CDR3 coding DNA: TGTGCCAGTAGTACCCGCCTGACAGGGCCGGAAGAGACCCAGTACTTC.

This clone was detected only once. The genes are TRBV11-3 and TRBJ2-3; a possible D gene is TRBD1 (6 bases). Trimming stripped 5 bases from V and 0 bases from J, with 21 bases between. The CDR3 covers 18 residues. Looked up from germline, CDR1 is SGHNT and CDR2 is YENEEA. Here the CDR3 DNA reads TGTGCCAGCAGCCCCTTCCCAACAGGGACCTTTAGCACAGATACGCAGTATTTT. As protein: CASSPFPTGTFSTDTQYF.

This CDR3 reads CASRWTSGGPDTQYF. CDR3 DNA: TGTGCCAGCAGATGGACTAGCGGGGGGCCAGATACGCAGTATTTT. This chain connects TRBV11-2 to TRBJ2-3, with 14 bases aligning to TRBD2. Trimming cost V 6 bases and J 4 bases; bases outside gene matches: 3. Germline V CDR1 and CDR2: SGHAT, FQNNGV. The CDR3 is made up of 15 amino acids.

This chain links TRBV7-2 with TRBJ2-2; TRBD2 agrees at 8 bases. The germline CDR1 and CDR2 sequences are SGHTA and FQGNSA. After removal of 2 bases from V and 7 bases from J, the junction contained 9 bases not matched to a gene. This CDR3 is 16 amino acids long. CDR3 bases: TGTGCCAGCAGCTTAAGACCACGGGGGGGGGACGGGGAGCTGTTTTTT. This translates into CASSLRPRGGDGELFF.

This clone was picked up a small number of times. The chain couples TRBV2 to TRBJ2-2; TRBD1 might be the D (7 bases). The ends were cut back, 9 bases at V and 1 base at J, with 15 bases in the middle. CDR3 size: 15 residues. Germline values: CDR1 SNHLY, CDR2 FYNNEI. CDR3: CARGGQRRNTGELFF. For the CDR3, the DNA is TGTGCCAGGGGGGGACAGAGGCGGAACACCGGGGAGCTGTTTTTT.

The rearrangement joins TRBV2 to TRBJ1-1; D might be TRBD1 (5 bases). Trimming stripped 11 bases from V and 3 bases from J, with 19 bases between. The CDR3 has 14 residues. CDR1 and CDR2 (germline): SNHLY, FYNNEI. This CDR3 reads CAAQDTPQDTEAFF. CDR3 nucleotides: TGTGCCGCCCAGGACACCCCTCAGGACACTGAAGCTTTCTTT.

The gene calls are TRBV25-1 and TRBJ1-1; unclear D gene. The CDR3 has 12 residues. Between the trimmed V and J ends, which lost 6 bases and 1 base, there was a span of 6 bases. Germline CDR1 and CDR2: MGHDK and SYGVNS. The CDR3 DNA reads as TGTGCCAGCAGGAACAGGAACACTGAAGCTTTCTTT. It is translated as CASRNRNTEAFF.

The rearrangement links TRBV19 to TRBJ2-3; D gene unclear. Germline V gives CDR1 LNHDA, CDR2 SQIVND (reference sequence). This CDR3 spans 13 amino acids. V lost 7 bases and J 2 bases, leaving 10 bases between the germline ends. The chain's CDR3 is CASTPRVTDTQYF. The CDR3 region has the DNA TGTGCCAGTACCCCACGGGTCACAGATACGCAGTATTTT.

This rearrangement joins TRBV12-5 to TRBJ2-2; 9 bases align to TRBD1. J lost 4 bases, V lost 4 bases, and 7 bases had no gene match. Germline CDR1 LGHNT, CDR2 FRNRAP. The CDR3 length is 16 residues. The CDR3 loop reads CASGSRGTGSTGELFF. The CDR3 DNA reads TGTGCTAGTGGTTCGAGAGGGACAGGGAGCACCGGGGAGCTGTTTTTT.